One and the same sample provided the 24 T cell receptor beta chains below, sequenced in a study of OX40 agonist ivuxolimab in advanced cancers. Using immunoSEQ multiplex PCR, the repertoire was profiled, and TCRdb retains in-frame clones only, with some absent. The repertoire holds 25,000 to 40,000 clones, about four fifths seen once, with roughly 21% in the top ten. Sequencing used CD4+ or CD8+ T cells sorted from blood, obtained in a trial of the OX40 agonist ivuxolimab. These receptors were collected from an adult with an advanced solid tumor such as melanoma, head and neck, liver or kidney cancer.

The chain uses TRBV7-6 and TRBJ1-1, with D possibly being TRBD1 (5 bases). The CDR3 totals 16 residues. Germline V gives CDR1 SGHVS, CDR2 FNYEAQ. V shed 3 bases and J shed 0 bases, with 14 bases lying between them. The CDR3 nucleotides read TGTGCCAGCAGCTTTTCGGGGGGTAGGGTGAACACTGAAGCTTTCTTT. Amino acid sequence: CASSFSGGRVNTEAFF. Full variable domain (rest looked up from reference TRBV7-6 and TRBJ1-1): GAGVSQSPRYKVTKRGQDVALRCDPISGHVSLYWYRQALGQGPEFLTYFNYEAQQDKSGLPNDRFSAERPEGSISTLTIQRTEQRDSAMYRCASSFSGGRVNTEAFFGQGTRLTVV.

J is TRBJ2-5 and V is TRBV27; D perhaps matches TRBD1 (6 bases). V lost 0 bases and J lost 3, with 11 bases in between. In germline, CDR1 is MNHEY, CDR2 SMNVEV (reference sequence). The CDR3 length is 15 residues. The CDR3 bases are TGTGCCAGCAGTTTATCCTGGACAGACGAAGAGACCCAGTACTTC. Residues: CASSLSWTDEETQYF.

The V call is TRBV25-1, the J call TRBJ2-5; TRBD2 matches 8 bases. In germline, CDR1 is MGHDK, CDR2 SYGVNS. This CDR3 has 13 amino acids. The V segment lost 7 bases and the J segment 6 bases; nucleotides outside the gene matches: 7. Written as DNA, the CDR3 is TGTGCCAGCAAGGGCAGCGGGGGTCAGACCCAGTACTTC. Translating it yields CASKGSGGQTQYF.

The chain couples TRBV6-1 to TRBJ2-5; either TRBD1 or TRBD2 may supply D (5 bases each). The germline V and J ends were trimmed by 1 base and 7 bases, with 13 bases remaining between them. This CDR3 contains 14 residues. Looked up from germline, CDR1 is MNHNS and CDR2 is SASEGT. The CDR3 spells CASSEGDLPLTQYF. CDR3 sequence (DNA): TGTGCCAGCAGTGAAGGGGACCTTCCTCTGACCCAGTACTTC.

CDR3 amino acids: CASSTGSTSYEQYF. The CDR3 DNA reads as TGCGCCAGCTCCACAGGGTCAACCTCCTACGAGCAGTACTTC. V gene TRBV5-1 combines with J gene TRBJ2-7, with D tentatively TRBD1 (6 bases). V lost 7 bases, J lost 0 bases, and 14 bases lay in between. CDR1 and CDR2 from the germline V gene are SGHRS and YFSETQ. This CDR3 has 14 residues.

This clone showed up just once. The DNA of the CDR3 is TGTGCCAGCAGCCCCAACAGGGGTAGCGGGGAGCTGTTTTTT. The encoded protein is CASSPNRGSGELFF. This sequence joins TRBV11-2 and TRBJ2-2; 7 nucleotides match TRBD1. This CDR3 region has 14 residues. V dropped 5 bases and J dropped 7; count of bases not matched to a gene: 7. Germline loops: CDR1 SGHAT, CDR2 FQNNGV.

V is TRBV6-4 and J is TRBJ1-1; D is undetermined. Germline CDR1 reads MRHNA; CDR2 reads SNTAGT. V was cut by 2 bases and J by 2 bases, with 12 bases left in between. The CDR3 is 15 amino acids. The CDR3 DNA sequence: TGTGCCAGCAGTGACCCTCCCGTACCCAACACTGAAGCTTTCTTT. It translates to CASSDPPVPNTEAFF.

This clone occurred once. The gene calls are TRBV19 and TRBJ1-2; 7 bases are shared with TRBD1. There are 14 residues in the CDR3. Germline CDR1 reads LNHDA; CDR2 reads SQIVND (reference sequence). Trimming removed 5 bases from V and 2 bases from J; junction bases left unmatched: 5. Written as DNA, the CDR3 is TGTGCCAGTAGTCCCCCGACAGGGAACTATGGCTACACCTTC. Translating gives CASSPPTGNYGYTF.

This clone was picked up a small number of times. V is TRBV29-1 and J is TRBJ2-7; D perhaps matches TRBD1 (5 bases). This CDR3 has 11 residues. Germline CDR1 SQVTM, CDR2 ANQGSEA. The V and J ends lost 4 bases and 5 bases respectively, with 9 bases between them. The DNA for the CDR3 is TGCAGCGTTGCCGACAGTCACGAGCAGTACTTC. This sequence encodes CSVADSHEQYF.

CDR3 protein: CASSSGFRGSYGYTF. Here the CDR3 DNA reads TGCGCCAGCAGCTCCGGGTTCAGGGGCAGCTATGGCTACACCTTC. V gene TRBV5-1 combines with J gene TRBJ1-2; the D gene is possibly TRBD1 (6 bases). This CDR3 region has 15 residues. CDR1 SGHRS and CDR2 YFSETQ come from the germline V gene. Trimming cost V 3 bases and J 4 bases, with 16 bases left between them.

The gene calls are TRBV11-1 and TRBJ2-7; TRBD2 matches 11 bases. The V gene end was trimmed by 3 bases and the J gene end by 4 bases; junction bases not matched to a gene: 2. The CDR3 consists of 14 residues. From germline, CDR1 is SGHAT and CDR2 FQDESV (reference sequence). CDR3 residues: CASSLGLADYEQYF. CDR3 in DNA: TGTGCCAGCAGCTTGGGACTAGCGGATTACGAGCAGTACTTC.

The rearrangement links TRBV19 to TRBJ2-6, with a tentative D call TRBD1 (6 bases). V shed 6 bases and J shed 2 bases, with 8 bases lying between them. CDR3 length: 14 residues. CDR1 LNHDA and CDR2 SQIVND come from the germline V gene (reference sequence). CDR3 nucleotides: TGTGCCAGTAGCGACAGGACTGGGGCCAACGTCCTGACTTTC. Encoded protein: CASSDRTGANVLTF.

The chain carries TRBV9 and TRBJ2-1; 15 bases agree with TRBD2. Germline CDR1 and CDR2: SGDLS and YYNGEE. With 4 bases clipped from V and 9 bases from J, the junction kept 11 bases outside the gene matches. This CDR3 has 17 residues. The CDR3 spells CASSPRGLAGGPVEQFF. CDR3 DNA sequence: TGTGCCAGCAGCCCCCGCGGACTAGCGGGAGGGCCTGTTGAGCAGTTCTTC.

The V and J genes are TRBV6-5 and TRBJ2-5; 8 positions match TRBD1. V shed 6 bases and J 5 bases; nucleotides not matched to a gene: 11. The V gene's germline CDR1 is MNHEY and CDR2 SVGAGI. There are 15 residues in the CDR3. CDR3 sequence reads: CASSPNRGARETQYF. In DNA, the CDR3 is TGTGCCAGCAGCCCTAACAGGGGGGCAAGGGAGACCCAGTACTTC.

CDR3 residues: CASSSHAVGGYTF. The DNA for the CDR3 is TGTGCCAGCAGTTCTCACGCGGTAGGAGGCTACACCTTC. The chain is built from TRBV6-5 and TRBJ1-2; D is ambiguous. The V and J ends lost 4 bases and 8 bases respectively, with 14 bases between them. The CDR3 length is 13 residues. Germline V gene sequence: CDR1 MNHEY, CDR2 SVGAGI.

This chain uses TRBV6-5 with TRBJ1-4; 9 bases are a match to TRBD1. This CDR3 comprises 15 residues. Looked up from germline, CDR1 is MNHEY and CDR2 is SVGAGI. Trimming took 7 bases from V and 8 from J; bases not matched to a gene: 11. CDR3 sequence: CASKNRGQGSEKLFF. The CDR3 DNA sequence: TGTGCCAGCAAAAACCGGGGACAGGGCTCCGAAAAACTGTTTTTT.

V usage is TRBV7-2 and J usage is TRBJ2-5; 10 bases map to TRBD2. The germline CDR1 and CDR2 sequences are SGHTA and FQGNSA. The CDR3 contains 15 residues. V lost 1 base to trimming and J lost 4 bases; unmatched junction nucleotides: 3. CDR3 protein: CASSLGLAGIETQYF. The CDR3, as DNA: TGTGCCAGCAGCTTAGGACTAGCGGGTATAGAGACCCAGTACTTC.

This sequence joins TRBV6-4 and TRBJ1-1, with unresolved D. CDR1 and CDR2 (germline): MRHNA, SNTAGT. The CDR3 is 12 residues long. With 3 bases removed from V and 10 bases from J, the gap between germline ends came to 12 bases. The CDR3 sequence: CASSDQPRVAFF. CDR3 DNA sequence: TGTGCCAGCAGTGATCAACCCCGGGTAGCTTTCTTT.

The J gene is TRBJ2-3, the V gene TRBV5-1, with 12 bases aligning to TRBD2. Germline CDR1 SGHRS, CDR2 YFSETQ. Unmatched junction bases numbered 8, after V lost 3 bases and J lost 0 bases. The CDR3 is 18 residues long. The CDR3 loop reads CASSSRTSGIPSTDTQYF. DNA of the CDR3: TGCGCCAGCAGCTCCAGGACTAGCGGGATCCCTAGCACAGATACGCAGTATTTT.

This chain uses TRBV14 with TRBJ1-1, with 7 bases that match TRBD1. CDR1 is SGHDN and CDR2 is FVKESK in the germline V gene. The CDR3 length is 14 residues. The J segment lost 6 bases and the V segment lost 6 bases, leaving 10 bases of the junction unmatched. The CDR3 loop is CASSSHYRGAEAFF. In nucleotides, the CDR3 is TGTGCCAGCAGTTCCCATTACAGGGGCGCTGAAGCTTTCTTT. Drawing the rest from reference TRBV14 and TRBJ1-1, the complete variable domain is EAGVTQFPSHSVIEKGQTVTLRCDPISGHDNLYWYRRVMGKEIKFLLHFVKESKQDESGMPNNRFLAERTGGTYSTLKVQPAELEDSGVYFCASSSHYRGAEAFFGQGTRLTVV.

This sequence joins TRBV5-1 and TRBJ2-3; D is unclear. CDR1 and CDR2 from the germline V gene are SGHRS and YFSETQ. The CDR3 contains 13 residues. The V and J ends lost 5 bases and 0 bases respectively, with 7 bases between them. The CDR3, as DNA: TGCGCCAGCAGAGAAGGTAGCACAGATACGCAGTATTTT. Translated, it gives CASREGSTDTQYF.

The J gene is TRBJ2-2, the V gene TRBV11-2; D unclear. V was cut by 2 bases and J by 1 base, with 11 bases left in between. CDR1 and CDR2 from the germline V gene are SGHAT and FQNNGV. CDR3 length equals 16 residues. In DNA, the CDR3 is TGTGCCAGCAGCTTAATTCACACGGTGAACACCGGGGAGCTGTTTTTT. This codes for CASSLIHTVNTGELFF.

V and J are TRBV10-3 and TRBJ2-7; no clear D. Germline loops: CDR1 ENHRY, CDR2 SYGVKD. This CDR3 comprises 13 residues. The V gene lost 0 bases and the J gene lost 1 base, with 4 bases spanning the gap. The CDR3 loop reads CAISESSSYEQYF. The CDR3 DNA reads as TGTGCCATCAGTGAGTCTAGTTCCTACGAGCAGTACTTC.

The rearrangement uses TRBV4-3 and TRBJ1-2; D perhaps matches TRBD1 (5 bases). Per the germline V gene, CDR1 is LGHNA and CDR2 is YSLEER. CDR3 length: 15 residues. V lost 0 bases and J lost 8, with 16 bases in between. DNA for the CDR3: TGCGCCAGCAGCCAAGATACCGGAGGGGCGTGGGGCTACACCTTC. Amino acids: CASSQDTGGAWGYTF.